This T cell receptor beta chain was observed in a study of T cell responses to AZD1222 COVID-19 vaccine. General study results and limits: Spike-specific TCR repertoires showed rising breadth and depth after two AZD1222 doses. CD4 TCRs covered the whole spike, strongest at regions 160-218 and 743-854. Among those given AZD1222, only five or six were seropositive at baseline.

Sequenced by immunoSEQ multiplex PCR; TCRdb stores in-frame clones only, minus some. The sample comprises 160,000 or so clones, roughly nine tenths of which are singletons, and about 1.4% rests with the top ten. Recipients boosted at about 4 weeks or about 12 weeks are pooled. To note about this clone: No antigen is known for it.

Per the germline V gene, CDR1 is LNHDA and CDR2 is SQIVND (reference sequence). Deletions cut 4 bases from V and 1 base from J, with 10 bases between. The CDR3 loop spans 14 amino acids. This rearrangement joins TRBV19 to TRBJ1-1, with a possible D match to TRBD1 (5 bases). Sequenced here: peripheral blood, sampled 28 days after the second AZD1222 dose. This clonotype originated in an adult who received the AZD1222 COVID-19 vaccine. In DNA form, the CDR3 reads TGTGCCAGTAGTAACGACAGAGCGAACACTGAAGCTTTCTTT. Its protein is CASSNDRANTEAFF.